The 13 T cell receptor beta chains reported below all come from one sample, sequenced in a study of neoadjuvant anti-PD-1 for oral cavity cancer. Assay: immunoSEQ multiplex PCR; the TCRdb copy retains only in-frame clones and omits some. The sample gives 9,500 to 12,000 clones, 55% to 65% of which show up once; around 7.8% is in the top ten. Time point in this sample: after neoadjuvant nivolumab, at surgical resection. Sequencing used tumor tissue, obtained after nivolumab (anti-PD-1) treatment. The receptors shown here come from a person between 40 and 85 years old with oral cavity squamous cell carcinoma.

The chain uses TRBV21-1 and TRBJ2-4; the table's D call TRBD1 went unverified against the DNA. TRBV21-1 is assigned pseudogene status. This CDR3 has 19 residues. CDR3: CASSKKRGRGWLAKNIQYF. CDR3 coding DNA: TGTGCCAGCAGCAAAAAAAGGGGCAGGGGGTGGTTGGCCAAAAACATTCAGTACTTC.

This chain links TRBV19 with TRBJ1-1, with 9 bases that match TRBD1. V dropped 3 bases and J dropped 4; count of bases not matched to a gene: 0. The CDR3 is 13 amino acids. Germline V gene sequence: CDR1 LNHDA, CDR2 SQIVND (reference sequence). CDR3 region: CASSMGQGTEAFF. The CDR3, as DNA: TGTGCCAGTAGTATGGGACAGGGCACTGAAGCTTTCTTT.

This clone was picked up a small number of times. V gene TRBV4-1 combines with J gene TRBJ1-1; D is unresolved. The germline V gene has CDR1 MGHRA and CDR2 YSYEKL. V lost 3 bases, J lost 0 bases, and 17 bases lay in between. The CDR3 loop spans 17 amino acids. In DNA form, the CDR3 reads TGCGCCAGCAGCCATGGACTCAGAGATTCGTTGAACACTGAAGCTTTCTTT. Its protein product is CASSHGLRDSLNTEAFF.

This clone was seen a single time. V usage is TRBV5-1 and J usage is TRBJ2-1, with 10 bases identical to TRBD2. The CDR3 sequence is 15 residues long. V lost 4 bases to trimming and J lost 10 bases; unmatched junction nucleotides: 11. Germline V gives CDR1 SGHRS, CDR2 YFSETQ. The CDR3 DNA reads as TGCGCCAGCAGCACCGGGACTAGCGCTTTAGGAGAGCAGTTCTTC. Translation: CASSTGTSALGEQFF. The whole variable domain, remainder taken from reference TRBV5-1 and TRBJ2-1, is KAGVTQTPRYLIKTRGQQVTLSCSPISGHRSVSWYQQTPGQGLQFLFEYFSETQRNKGNFPGRFSGRQFSNSRSEMNVSTLELGDSALYLCASSTGTSALGEQFFGPGTRLTVL.

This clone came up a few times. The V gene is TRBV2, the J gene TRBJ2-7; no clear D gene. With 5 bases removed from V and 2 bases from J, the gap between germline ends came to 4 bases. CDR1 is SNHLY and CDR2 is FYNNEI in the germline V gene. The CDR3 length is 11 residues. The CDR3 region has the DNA TGTGCCAGCAGTTCCCCCTACGAGCAGTACTTC. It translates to CASSSPYEQYF.

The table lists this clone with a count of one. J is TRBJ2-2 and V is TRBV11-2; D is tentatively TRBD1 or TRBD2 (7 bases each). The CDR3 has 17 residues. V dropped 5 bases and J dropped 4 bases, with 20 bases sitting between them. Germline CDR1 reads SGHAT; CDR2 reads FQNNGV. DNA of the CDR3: TGTGCCAGCAGCCCACGGGGCGCCAGGGGGGGCACCGGGGAGCTGTTTTTT. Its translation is CASSPRGARGGTGELFF.

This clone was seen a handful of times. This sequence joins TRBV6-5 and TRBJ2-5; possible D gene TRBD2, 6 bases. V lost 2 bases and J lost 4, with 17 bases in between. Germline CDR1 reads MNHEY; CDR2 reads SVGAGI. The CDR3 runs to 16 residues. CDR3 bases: TGTGCCAGCAGTTACGGCGTCACGGCAGCGGGAGAGACCCAGTACTTC. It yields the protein CASSYGVTAAGETQYF.

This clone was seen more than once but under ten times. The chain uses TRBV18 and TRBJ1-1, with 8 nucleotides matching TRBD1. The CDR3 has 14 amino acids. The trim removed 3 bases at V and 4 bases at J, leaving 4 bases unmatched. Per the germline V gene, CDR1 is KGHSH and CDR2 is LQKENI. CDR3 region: CASSPRTGSTEAFF. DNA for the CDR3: TGTGCCAGCTCACCTAGGACAGGGAGCACTGAAGCTTTCTTT.

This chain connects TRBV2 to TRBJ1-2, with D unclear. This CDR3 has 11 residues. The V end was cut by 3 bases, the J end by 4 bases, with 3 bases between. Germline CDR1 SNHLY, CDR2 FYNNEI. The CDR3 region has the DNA TGTGCCAGCAGTGACTCCTATGGCTACACCTTC. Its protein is CASSDSYGYTF.

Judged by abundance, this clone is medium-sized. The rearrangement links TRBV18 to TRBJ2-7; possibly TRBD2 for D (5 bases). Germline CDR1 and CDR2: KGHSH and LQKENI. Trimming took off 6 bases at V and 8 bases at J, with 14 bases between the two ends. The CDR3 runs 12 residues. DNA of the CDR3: TGTGCCAGCTCCCCAGGCGGGTCTAAGCAGTACTTC. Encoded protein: CASSPGGSKQYF. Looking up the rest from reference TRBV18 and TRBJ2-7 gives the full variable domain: NAGVMQNPRHLVRRRGQEARLRCSPMKGHSHVYWYRQLPEEGLKFMVYLQKENIIDESGMPKERFSAEFPKEGPSILRIQQVVRGDSAAYFCASSPGGSKQYFGPGTRLTVT.

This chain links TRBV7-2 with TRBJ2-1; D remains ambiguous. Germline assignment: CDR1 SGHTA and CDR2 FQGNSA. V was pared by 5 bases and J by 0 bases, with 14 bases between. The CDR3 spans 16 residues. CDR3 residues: CASSLQQLSSYNEQFF. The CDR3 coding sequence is TGTGCCAGCAGCCTCCAACAGCTGAGCTCCTACAATGAGCAGTTCTTC.

The CDR3 loop reads CASSYTGQNYGYTF. The DNA for the CDR3 is TGTGCCAGCAGTTACACAGGACAGAACTATGGCTACACCTTC. The chain combines TRBV6-6 with TRBJ1-2; perhaps TRBD1 as D (6 bases). Trimming removed 2 bases at V and 2 bases at J, with 9 bases between. Germline V CDR1 and CDR2: MNHNY, SVGAGI (reference sequence). The CDR3 is made up of 14 amino acids.

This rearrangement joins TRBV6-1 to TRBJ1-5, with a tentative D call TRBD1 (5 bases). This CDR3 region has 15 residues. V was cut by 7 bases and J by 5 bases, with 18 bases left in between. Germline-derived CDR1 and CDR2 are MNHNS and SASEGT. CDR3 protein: CASNPASGGYQPQHF. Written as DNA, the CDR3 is TGTGCCAGCAACCCGGCTTCGGGGGGTTATCAGCCCCAGCATTTT.